This entry is about one TCR beta chain. The data are from a study of CD8 T cells in Susac syndrome. An input of about 0.45 to 1 ug of RNA was subjected to reverse transcription using random hexamers. Coverage of TCR beta CDR3 amplification by immunoSEQ multiplex PCR extended to 54 Vbeta and 13 Jbeta. In TCRdb, the immunoSEQ multiplex PCR reads were re-called with MiXCR into one record per CDR3 protein. The repertoire holds 170,000 or so distinct CDR3 sequences, with 95% to 96% as singletons. Germline lookup yields CDR1 MNHEY and CDR2 SVGEGT. With 7 bases clipped from V and 1 base from J, the junction kept 6 bases outside the gene matches. CDR3 size: 15 residues.

Sequencing was done on a sample of CD4+ T cells from PBMCs. This clonotype originated in a human donor with Susac syndrome. This chain connects TRBV6-2 or TRBV6-3 to TRBJ1-4, with 7 bases aligning to TRBD1. This chain's CDR3 is CASTRQGGTNEKLFF. The CDR3, as DNA: TGTGCCAGCACCAGACAGGGCGGAACTAATGAAAAACTGTTTTTT.